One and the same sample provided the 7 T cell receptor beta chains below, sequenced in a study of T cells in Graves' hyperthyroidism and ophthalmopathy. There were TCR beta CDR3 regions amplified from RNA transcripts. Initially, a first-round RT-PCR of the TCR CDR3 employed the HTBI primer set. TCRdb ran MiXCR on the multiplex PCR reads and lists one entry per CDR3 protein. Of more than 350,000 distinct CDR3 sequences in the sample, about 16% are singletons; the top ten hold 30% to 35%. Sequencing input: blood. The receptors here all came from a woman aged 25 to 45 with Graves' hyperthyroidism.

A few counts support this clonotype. The CDR3 nucleotides read TGCAGTGCTAGAAAGACTAGCGGCCACCAAGAGACCCAGTACTTC. Translated, it gives CSARKTSGHQETQYF. V and J are TRBV20-1 and TRBJ2-5; TRBD2 agrees at 9 bases. CDR1 DFQATT and CDR2 SNEGSKA come from the germline V gene (reference sequence). Trimming at V came to 2 bases and at J to 0 bases, leaving 4 bases not matched to a gene. CDR3 length equals 15 residues.

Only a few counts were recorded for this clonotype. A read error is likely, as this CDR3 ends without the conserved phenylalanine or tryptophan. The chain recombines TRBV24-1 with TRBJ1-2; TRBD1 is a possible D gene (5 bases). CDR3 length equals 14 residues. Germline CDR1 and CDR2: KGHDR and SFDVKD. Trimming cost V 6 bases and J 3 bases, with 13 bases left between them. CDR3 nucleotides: TGTGCCACCAGTCCGCCCGGGACGGACTATGGCTACACCCTC. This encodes CATSPPGTDYGYTL.

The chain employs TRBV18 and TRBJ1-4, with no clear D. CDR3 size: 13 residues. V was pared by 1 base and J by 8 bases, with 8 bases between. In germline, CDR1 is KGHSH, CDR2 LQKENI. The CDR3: CASSPRPSEKLFF. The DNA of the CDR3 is TGTGCCAGCTCACCACGGCCGTCCGAAAAACTGTTTTTT.

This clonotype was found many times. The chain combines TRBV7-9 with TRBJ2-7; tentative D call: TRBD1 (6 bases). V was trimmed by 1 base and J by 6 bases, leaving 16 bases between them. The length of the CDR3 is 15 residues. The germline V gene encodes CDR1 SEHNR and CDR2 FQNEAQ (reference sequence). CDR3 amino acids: CASSLEGQGLREQYF. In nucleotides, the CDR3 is TGTGCCAGCAGCTTAGAGGGACAAGGCCTCCGCGAGCAGTACTTC.

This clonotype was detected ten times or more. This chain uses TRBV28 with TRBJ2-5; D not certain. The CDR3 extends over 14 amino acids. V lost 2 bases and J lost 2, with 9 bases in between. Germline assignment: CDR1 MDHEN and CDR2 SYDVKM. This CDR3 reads CASSLNGEQETQYF. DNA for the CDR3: TGTGCCAGCAGTTTAAATGGGGAACAAGAGACCCAGTACTTC.

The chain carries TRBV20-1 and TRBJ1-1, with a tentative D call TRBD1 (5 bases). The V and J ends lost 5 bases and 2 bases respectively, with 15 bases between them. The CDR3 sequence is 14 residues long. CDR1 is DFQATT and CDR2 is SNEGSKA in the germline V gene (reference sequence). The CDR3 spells CSAGDGTVNTEAFF. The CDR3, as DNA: TGCAGTGCTGGCGACGGGACGGTAAACACTGAAGCTTTCTTT.

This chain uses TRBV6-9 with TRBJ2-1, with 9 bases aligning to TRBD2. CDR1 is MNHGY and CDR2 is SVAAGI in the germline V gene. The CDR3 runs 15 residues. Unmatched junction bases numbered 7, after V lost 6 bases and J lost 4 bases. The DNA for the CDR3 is TGTGCCAGCAGATTAGCGGGAGAGGGTTACAATGAGCAGTTCTTC. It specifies CASRLAGEGYNEQFF.